These 31 T cell receptor beta chains came from one sample sequenced in a study of cytomegalovirus exposure and HLA in healthy donors. The PCR employed 60 Vbeta primers together with 13 Jbeta primers. The protocol was immunoSEQ multiplex PCR, while the TCRdb copy is restricted to in-frame clones and leaves out a portion. Of more than 200,000 clones listed, 65% to 90% are singletons. Sequenced input: PBMCs. The receptors here all came from a girl aged 10-17 years in good health and CMV-seronegative.

The V gene is TRBV4-1, the J gene TRBJ2-5; TRBD2 matches at 8 bases. Per the germline V gene, CDR1 is MGHRA and CDR2 is YSYEKL. CDR3 length equals 18 residues. V shed 0 bases and J 5 bases; nucleotides not matched to a gene: 14. This chain's CDR3 is CASSQEAIAGGWGETQYF. DNA of the CDR3: TGCGCCAGCAGCCAAGAGGCGATTGCGGGAGGCTGGGGGGAGACCCAGTACTTC.

The CDR3 here is CAWSVRGNQETQYF. DNA of the CDR3: TGTGCCTGGAGTGTGAGGGGGAACCAAGAGACCCAGTACTTC. The V gene is TRBV30, the J gene TRBJ2-5; a possible D gene is TRBD1 (6 bases). V lost 0 bases to trimming and J lost 0 bases, with 8 bases between them. Looked up from germline, CDR1 is GTSNPN and CDR2 is SVGIG (reference sequence). The CDR3 has 14 residues.

The V gene is TRBV19, the J gene TRBJ1-5; D ambiguous. The CDR3 length is 14 residues. The V gene's germline CDR1 is LNHDA and CDR2 SQIVND (reference sequence). V was pared by 5 bases and J by 1 base, with 9 bases between. The CDR3 coding sequence is TGTGCCAGTAGTGGGTCGGAGAGCAATCAGCCCCAGCATTTT. This codes for CASSGSESNQPQHF.

The chain is built from TRBV7-3 and TRBJ2-3; no firm D call. This CDR3 has 13 residues. Germline V gene sequence: CDR1 SGHTA, CDR2 FQGTGA. Trimming took off 4 bases at V and 4 bases at J, with 9 bases between the two ends. In DNA, the CDR3 is TGTGCCAGCAGCTACCAGGTAGCAGATACGCAGTATTTT. Translated: CASSYQVADTQYF.

In DNA form, the CDR3 reads TGTGCCAGCTCACCTTTATTCCCGCAGGGAACCTCCTACAATGAGCAGTTCTTC. It yields the protein CASSPLFPQGTSYNEQFF. V usage is TRBV18 and J usage is TRBJ2-1, with D perhaps TRBD1 (5 bases). Germline CDR1 and CDR2: KGHSH and LQKENI. V was clipped by 3 bases and J by 0 bases, with 18 bases between them. This CDR3 comprises 18 residues.

The chain couples TRBV5-1 to TRBJ1-3; D gene unclear. Germline CDR1 is SGHRS and CDR2 is YFSETQ. V lost 1 base to trimming and J lost 4 bases, with 12 bases between them. The CDR3 spans 15 residues. DNA of the CDR3: TGCGCCAGCAGCTTGCATGAGGGTAGGGGAAACACCATATATTTT. It yields the protein CASSLHEGRGNTIYF.

The chain combines TRBV2 with TRBJ2-1; the match to TRBD2 covers 10 bases. Germline CDR1 and CDR2: SNHLY and FYNNEI. The CDR3 consists of 16 residues. V lost 7 bases, J lost 3 bases, and 9 bases stayed unmatched. In nucleotides, the CDR3 is TGTGCCAGCACCTCCCTCCCTAGCGGGGGCTACAATGAGCAGTTCTTC. The encoded protein is CASTSLPSGGYNEQFF.

A few counts support this clone. This chain links TRBV7-2 with TRBJ1-6; 9 bases line up with TRBD1. This CDR3 has 16 residues. V was pared by 5 bases and J by 7 bases, with 9 bases of the junction left unmatched. Germline V CDR1 and CDR2: SGHTA, FQGNSA. The CDR3 nucleotides are TGTGCCAGCAGCCAAACAGGGGGCCTGCCCAATTCACCCCTCCACTTT. Amino acid sequence: CASSQTGGLPNSPLHF. Full variable domain (missing parts from reference TRBV7-2 and TRBJ1-6): GAGVSQSPSNKVTEKGKDVELRCDPISGHTALYWYRQSLGQGLEFLIYFQGNSAPDKSGLPSDRFSAERTGGSVSTLTIQRTQQEDSAVYLCASSQTGGLPNSPLHFGNGTRLTVT.

This clone showed up just a few times. V is TRBV27 and J is TRBJ1-5, with TRBD1 matching over 7 bases. The CDR3 covers 13 residues. Germline CDR1 MNHEY, CDR2 SMNVEV (reference sequence). Trimming removed 5 bases from V and 7 bases from J; junction bases left unmatched: 5. DNA of the CDR3: TGTGCCAGCAGTGCCAGGGGGGACCAGCCCCAGCATTTT. Encoded protein: CASSARGDQPQHF.

V is TRBV7-6 and J is TRBJ1-1; possible D gene TRBD1, 5 bases. Deletions cut 5 bases from V and 4 bases from J, with 8 bases between. The CDR3 has 12 amino acids. Germline lookup yields CDR1 SGHVS and CDR2 FNYEAQ. The CDR3 coding sequence is TGTGCCAGCAGCCCCCAGGGCACTGAAGCTTTCTTT. It codes for CASSPQGTEAFF.

This clone was found a few times. The chain couples TRBV6-1 to TRBJ2-7; D not resolved. CDR1 and CDR2 from the germline V gene are MNHNS and SASEGT. Trimming cost V 6 bases and J 2 bases, with 11 bases left between them. The CDR3 runs 13 residues. The CDR3 region is CASSLTATYEQYF. Written as DNA, the CDR3 is TGTGCCAGCAGCCTGACTGCGACCTACGAGCAGTACTTC.

This chain joins TRBV9 and TRBJ1-1; tentative D call: TRBD1 (5 bases). Germline assignment: CDR1 SGDLS and CDR2 YYNGEE. The CDR3 is 15 amino acids. V was pared by 3 bases and J by 5 bases, with 17 bases between. CDR3 DNA sequence: TGTGCCAGCAGCGAGACTGGGGGGGGGTCTACTGAAGCTTTCTTT. The encoded protein is CASSETGGGSTEAFF.

The CDR3 sequence: CASSPEAGGPRETQYF. CDR3 nucleotides: TGTGCCAGTAGCCCTGAAGCGGGGGGGCCTCGAGAGACCCAGTACTTC. V usage is TRBV19 and J usage is TRBJ2-5; 10 nucleotides line up with TRBD2. The junction had 11 bases not matched to a gene; V was cut back by 6 bases and J by 4 bases. CDR1 and CDR2 from the germline V gene are LNHDA and SQIVND (reference sequence). This CDR3 is built from 16 residues.

The rearrangement uses TRBV11-1 and TRBJ2-3; 8 positions match TRBD1. Germline-derived CDR1 and CDR2 are SGHAT and FQDESV (reference sequence). This CDR3 is built from 17 residues. With V trimmed by 5 bases and J by 6 bases, 16 bases remained unmatched. Here the CDR3 reads CASSLYTQGALADTQYF. The CDR3, as DNA: TGTGCCAGCAGCCTCTATACCCAGGGGGCCCTTGCGGATACGCAGTATTTT.

The J gene is TRBJ2-5, the V gene TRBV4-1; 14 positions match TRBD2. J gave up 5 bases and V 4 bases, and 12 bases lay outside the gene matches. In germline, CDR1 is MGHRA, CDR2 YSYEKL. The CDR3 is 18 amino acids. The CDR3 region has the DNA TGCGCCAGCAGCCCCCTCCCGGGACTAGCGGGGGCGGGGGAGACCCAGTACTTC. It is translated as CASSPLPGLAGAGETQYF.

The chain uses TRBV27 and TRBJ1-5, with a weak D call TRBD1 (6 bases). The CDR3 sequence is 17 residues long. Germline V gene data show CDR1 as MNHEY and CDR2 as SMNVEV (reference sequence). Trimming shortened V by 6 bases and J by 2 bases, and 20 bases separated the two germline ends. The DNA for the CDR3 is TGTGCCAGCAGGGATGAGAAACAGGGTCGGGGCAATCAGCCCCAGCATTTT. It translates to CASRDEKQGRGNQPQHF.

A remark on this clone: One end of the junction does not line up with germline, which may come from a read error. V and J are TRBV28 and TRBJ1-5; unclear D gene. The CDR3 contains 14 residues. Germline V gene lookup returns CDR1 MDHEN and CDR2 SYDVKM. In nucleotides, the CDR3 is TGTGCCAGCAGTTTCTATAGAGGGAATCGGCCCCAGCATTTT. It translates to CASSFYRGNRPQHF.

The chain combines TRBV5-6 with TRBJ2-5, with a tentative D call TRBD2 (7 bases). The CDR3 contains 16 residues. In germline, CDR1 is SGHDT, CDR2 YYEEEE. Trimming took off 4 bases at V and 3 bases at J, with 19 bases between the two ends. The CDR3 loop is CASSPPGGREEETQYF. The CDR3 DNA reads TGTGCCAGCAGCCCTCCGGGGGGCAGGGAAGAAGAGACCCAGTACTTC.

The gene calls are TRBV30 and TRBJ1-1; D is undetermined. V lost 3 bases, J lost 0 bases, and 5 bases lay in between. The CDR3 spans 12 residues. CDR1 is GTSNPN and CDR2 is SVGIG in the germline V gene (reference sequence). The CDR3 DNA is TGTGCCTGGAGGTCCATGAACACTGAAGCTTTCTTT. It specifies CAWRSMNTEAFF.

This clone was observed a handful of times. The V gene is TRBV6-6, the J gene TRBJ2-7; 8 bases align to TRBD1. The length of the CDR3 is 15 residues. The germline gives CDR1 MNHNY, CDR2 SVGAGI (reference sequence). Unmatched junction bases numbered 6, after V lost 5 bases and J lost 0 bases. The CDR3 is CASSPRQGPSYEQYF. The CDR3 bases are TGTGCCAGCAGTCCAAGACAGGGGCCCTCCTACGAGCAGTACTTC.

The chain joins TRBV6-1 to TRBJ1-5; D not resolved. Per the germline V gene, CDR1 is MNHNS and CDR2 is SASEGT. This CDR3 spans 15 amino acids. V gave up 2 bases and J gave up 8 bases, with 16 bases separating them. In DNA form, the CDR3 reads TGTGCCAGCAGTGAACCTCCCCCCGGGTGGGAGCCCCAGCATTTT. Its protein is CASSEPPPGWEPQHF.

This clone was seen just once. The chain employs TRBV5-1 and TRBJ2-5; a weak D match, TRBD1 (5 bases). Between the trimmed V and J ends, which lost 0 bases and 1 base, there was a span of 7 bases. The germline V gene has CDR1 SGHRS and CDR2 YFSETQ. The CDR3 is 14 amino acids. In DNA form, the CDR3 reads TGCGCCAGCAGCTTGGGACAGACCCAAGAGACCCAGTACTTC. Protein product: CASSLGQTQETQYF.

The CDR3 bases are TGTGCCAGCAGCTCAAGCCCCGTTGATGAGACCCAGTACTTC. Translation gives CASSSSPVDETQYF. The rearrangement links TRBV5-4 to TRBJ2-5; D is unresolved. This CDR3 has 14 residues. CDR1 and CDR2 from the germline V gene are SGHNT and YYREEE (reference sequence). V was clipped by 3 bases and J by 5 bases, with 14 bases between them.

The chain joins TRBV4-2 to TRBJ2-1; TRBD2 matches 7 bases. The V segment lost 4 bases and the J segment 3 bases; nucleotides outside the gene matches: 6. The CDR3 spans 15 residues. Germline V gene sequence: CDR1 LGHNA, CDR2 YNFKEQ. The CDR3 nucleotides read TGTGCCAGCAGCCGTCGGGCGGGAGACTACAATGAGCAGTTCTTC. Protein product: CASSRRAGDYNEQFF.

CDR3 DNA sequence: TGTGCCAGTAGTCCCGGGACTAGCGGGGGGGCCCGAGAGACCCAGTACTTC. Amino acids: CASSPGTSGGARETQYF. The genes are TRBV19 and TRBJ2-5, with 16 bases lining up with TRBD2. Per germline, CDR1 LNHDA and CDR2 SQIVND (reference sequence). The CDR3 extends over 17 amino acids. Trimming at V came to 5 bases and at J to 4 bases, leaving 7 bases not matched to a gene.

The chain has TRBV5-1 and TRBJ2-1; tentatively, D is TRBD2 (6 bases). The CDR3 totals 14 residues. V lost 3 bases, J lost 2 bases, and 9 bases lay in between. Germline CDR1 reads SGHRS; CDR2 reads YFSETQ. CDR3 nucleotides: TGCGCCAGCAGCTGGGACTGGGCCTACAATGAGCAGTTCTTC. Translation gives CASSWDWAYNEQFF.

Concerning this clone itself: The sample carries other DNA sequences with the same CDR3. The genes are TRBV6-1 and TRBJ1-1; 8 nucleotides match TRBD1. V lost 3 bases and J lost 2; bases outside the gene matches: 2. CDR1 is MNHNS and CDR2 is SASEGT in the germline V gene. The CDR3 runs 14 residues. CDR3 in DNA: TGTGCCAGCAGTGACAGGGGGCTCAACACTGAAGCTTTCTTT. It encodes CASSDRGLNTEAFF.

This clone is a singleton in its sample. The V gene is TRBV7-3, the J gene TRBJ1-1; D is perhaps TRBD1 (5 bases). Germline values: CDR1 SGHTA, CDR2 FQGTGA. V lost 2 bases and J 8 bases, leaving 12 bases between the germline ends. The CDR3 is 13 residues long. The chain's CDR3 is CASSLSNQGEAFF. The CDR3 region has the DNA TGTGCCAGCAGCTTATCCAACCAGGGAGAAGCTTTCTTT.

The V gene is TRBV6-1, the J gene TRBJ2-2, with unresolved D. CDR1 is MNHNS and CDR2 is SASEGT in the germline V gene. The CDR3 loop spans 15 amino acids. The V gene lost 0 bases and the J gene lost 4 bases, with 9 bases spanning the gap. CDR3 DNA sequence: TGTGCCAGCAGTGAAGCAAGAGGCCGCACCGGGGAGCTGTTTTTT. Its translation is CASSEARGRTGELFF.

This sequence joins TRBV7-6 and TRBJ2-3; D remains unclear. This CDR3 region has 14 residues. Per germline, CDR1 SGHVS and CDR2 FNYEAQ. Trimming left V 5 bases short and J 6 bases short, with 15 bases between. CDR3 nucleotides: TGTGCCAGCAGCCCCGGGTACCAAACGGATACGCAGTATTTT. It yields the protein CASSPGYQTDTQYF.

J is TRBJ2-7 and V is TRBV13; 8 bases line up with TRBD2. This CDR3 spans 15 amino acids. Germline assignment: CDR1 PRHDT and CDR2 FYEKMQ (reference sequence). V gave up 5 bases and J gave up 3 bases; unmatched junction bases: 9. As DNA, the CDR3 is TGTGCCAGCAGCGGGCAGCGGGGGTCACTCTACGAGCAGTACTTC. Translating gives CASSGQRGSLYEQYF.